The 4 T cell receptor beta chains presented below share a single source sample, sequenced in a study of post-analysis software for immune sequencing data. Study observations and caveats: Four to six TRBV segments were more frequent in patients than controls; TRBV5-6, TRBV5-1 and TRBV20-1 belonged to this group.

Their antigens are not known. The TCR beta cDNA libraries carried unique molecular identifiers. One entry per CDR3 protein results from TCRdb running MiXCR on the PCR reads. The table shows about 460,000 distinct CDR3 sequences, with over 35% occurring only once. Sequencing used blood. Receptors were obtained from a girl aged 5-17 years with multiple sclerosis.

V usage is TRBV25-1 and J usage is TRBJ2-1; D gene ambiguous. V lost 4 bases to trimming and J lost 9 bases, with 7 bases between them. This CDR3 contains 11 residues. In germline, CDR1 is MGHDK, CDR2 SYGVNS. CDR3 amino acids: CASSVRSEQFF. The CDR3, as DNA: TGTGCCAGCAGTGTAAGGAGTGAGCAGTTCTTC.

The chain uses TRBV6-6 and TRBJ2-1; D is possibly TRBD2 (6 bases). Per the germline V gene, CDR1 is MNHNY and CDR2 is SVGAGI (reference sequence). V lost 2 bases to trimming and J lost 8 bases, with 7 bases between them. The CDR3 has 12 amino acids. CDR3 region: CASSYRGDEQFF. DNA for the CDR3: TGTGCCAGCAGTTACCGCGGGGATGAGCAGTTCTTC.

The table lists this clonotype with a few counts. The chain links TRBV7-2 to TRBJ2-3, with 8 bases identical to TRBD2. Unmatched junction bases numbered 0, after V lost 0 bases and J lost 1 base. Germline assignment: CDR1 SGHTA and CDR2 FQGNSA. The CDR3 length is 15 residues. The CDR3 DNA is TGTGCCAGCAGCTTAGCTAGCGGGGGCACAGATACGCAGTATTTT. Protein sequence: CASSLASGGTDTQYF.

This chain joins TRBV4-1 and TRBJ2-1; 9 nucleotides line up with TRBD2. The ends lost 4 bases at V and 7 bases at J; junction bases unmatched: 8. The germline CDR1 and CDR2 sequences are MGHRA and YSYEKL. The CDR3 totals 15 residues. This CDR3 is CASSLLAGRRNEQFF. CDR3 DNA sequence: TGCGCCAGCAGCCTCCTAGCGGGAAGGCGGAATGAGCAGTTCTTC.